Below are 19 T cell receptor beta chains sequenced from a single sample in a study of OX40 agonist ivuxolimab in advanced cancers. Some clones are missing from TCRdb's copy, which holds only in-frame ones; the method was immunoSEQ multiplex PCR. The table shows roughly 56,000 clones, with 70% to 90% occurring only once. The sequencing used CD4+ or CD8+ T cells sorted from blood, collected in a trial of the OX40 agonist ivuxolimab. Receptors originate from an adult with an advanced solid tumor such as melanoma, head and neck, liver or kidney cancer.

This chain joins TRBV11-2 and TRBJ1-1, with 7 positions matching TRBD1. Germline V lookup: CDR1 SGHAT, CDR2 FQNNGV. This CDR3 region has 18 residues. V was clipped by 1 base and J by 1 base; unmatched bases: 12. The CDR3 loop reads CASSLGYRGGRRNTEAFF. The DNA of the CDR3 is TGTGCCAGCAGCTTAGGGTACAGGGGAGGACGGAGGAACACTGAAGCTTTCTTT.

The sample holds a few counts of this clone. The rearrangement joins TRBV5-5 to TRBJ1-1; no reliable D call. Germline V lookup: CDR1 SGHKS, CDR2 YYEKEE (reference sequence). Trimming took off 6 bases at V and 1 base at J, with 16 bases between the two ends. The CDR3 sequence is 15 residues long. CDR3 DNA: TGTGCCAGCATGGTCGAATGGAGGCCGAACACTGAAGCTTTCTTT. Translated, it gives CASMVEWRPNTEAFF.

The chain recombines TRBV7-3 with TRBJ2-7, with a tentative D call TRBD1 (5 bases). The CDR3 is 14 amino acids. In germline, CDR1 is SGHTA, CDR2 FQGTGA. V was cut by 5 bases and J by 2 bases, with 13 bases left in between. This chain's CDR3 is CASSHPGLTYEQYF. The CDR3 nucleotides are TGTGCCAGCAGCCACCCAGGGTTGACCTACGAGCAGTACTTC. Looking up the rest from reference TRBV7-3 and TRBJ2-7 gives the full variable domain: GAGVSQTPSNKVTEKGKYVELRCDPISGHTALYWYRQSLGQGPEFLIYFQGTGAADDSGLPNDRFFAVRPEGSVSTLKIQRTERGDSAVYLCASSHPGLTYEQYFGPGTRLTVT.

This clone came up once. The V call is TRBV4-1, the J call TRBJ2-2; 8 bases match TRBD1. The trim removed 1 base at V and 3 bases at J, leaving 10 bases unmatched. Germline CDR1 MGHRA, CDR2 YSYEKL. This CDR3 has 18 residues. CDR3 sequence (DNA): TGCGCCAGCAGCCAAGGGGGCGCCAGGGGGCTAGACACCGGGGAGCTGTTTTTT. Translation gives CASSQGGARGLDTGELFF.

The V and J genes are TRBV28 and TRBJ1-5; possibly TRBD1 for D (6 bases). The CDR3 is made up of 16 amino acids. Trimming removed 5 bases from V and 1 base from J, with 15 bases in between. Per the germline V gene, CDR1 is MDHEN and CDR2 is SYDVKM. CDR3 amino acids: CASSRLDRRSNQPQHF. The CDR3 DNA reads TGTGCCAGCAGTCGCTTGGACAGAAGGAGCAATCAGCCCCAGCATTTT.

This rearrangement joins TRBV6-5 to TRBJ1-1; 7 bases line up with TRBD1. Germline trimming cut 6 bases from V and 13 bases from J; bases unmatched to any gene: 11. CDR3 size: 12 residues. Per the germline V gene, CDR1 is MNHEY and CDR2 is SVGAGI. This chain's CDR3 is CASSKIQGNVFF. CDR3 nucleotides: TGTGCCAGCAGCAAAATACAGGGGAATGTTTTCTTT.

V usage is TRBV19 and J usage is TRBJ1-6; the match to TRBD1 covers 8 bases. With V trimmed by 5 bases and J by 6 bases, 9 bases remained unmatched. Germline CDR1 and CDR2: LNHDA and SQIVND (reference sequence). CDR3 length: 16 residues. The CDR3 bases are TGTGCCAGTAGTCCAGACAGGGGATTCGGTAATTCACCCCTCCACTTT. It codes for CASSPDRGFGNSPLHF.

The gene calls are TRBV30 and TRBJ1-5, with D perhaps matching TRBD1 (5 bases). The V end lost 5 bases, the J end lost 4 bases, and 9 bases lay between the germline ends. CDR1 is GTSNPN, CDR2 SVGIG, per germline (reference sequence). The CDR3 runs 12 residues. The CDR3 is CAWGGVNQPQHF. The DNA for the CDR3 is TGTGCCTGGGGAGGGGTTAATCAGCCCCAGCATTTT.

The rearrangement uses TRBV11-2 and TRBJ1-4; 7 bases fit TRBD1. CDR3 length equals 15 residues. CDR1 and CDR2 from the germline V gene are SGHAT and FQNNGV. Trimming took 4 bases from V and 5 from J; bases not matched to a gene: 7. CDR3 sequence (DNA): TGTGCCAGCAGCTGGACAGGAGACCGAAATGAAAAACTGTTTTTT. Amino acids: CASSWTGDRNEKLFF.

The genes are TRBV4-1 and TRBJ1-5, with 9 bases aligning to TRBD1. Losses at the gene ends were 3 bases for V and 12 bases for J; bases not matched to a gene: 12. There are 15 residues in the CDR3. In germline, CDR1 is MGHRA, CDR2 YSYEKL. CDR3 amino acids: CASSQGPGTGIFQHF. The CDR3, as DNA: TGCGCCAGCAGCCAGGGTCCCGGGACAGGGATCTTCCAGCATTTT.

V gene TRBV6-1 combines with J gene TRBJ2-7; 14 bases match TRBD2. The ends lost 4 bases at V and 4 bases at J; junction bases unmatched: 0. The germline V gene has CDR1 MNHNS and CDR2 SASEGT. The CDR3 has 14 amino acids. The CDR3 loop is CASSGLAGGYEQYF. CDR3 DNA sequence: TGTGCCAGCAGTGGACTAGCGGGAGGGTACGAGCAGTACTTC.

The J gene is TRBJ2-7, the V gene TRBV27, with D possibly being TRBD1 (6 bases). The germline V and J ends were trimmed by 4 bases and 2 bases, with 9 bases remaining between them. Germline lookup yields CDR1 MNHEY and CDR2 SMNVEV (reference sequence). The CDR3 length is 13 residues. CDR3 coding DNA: TGTGCCAGCAGTTCCCGGACAGCCTACGAGCAGTACTTC. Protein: CASSSRTAYEQYF.

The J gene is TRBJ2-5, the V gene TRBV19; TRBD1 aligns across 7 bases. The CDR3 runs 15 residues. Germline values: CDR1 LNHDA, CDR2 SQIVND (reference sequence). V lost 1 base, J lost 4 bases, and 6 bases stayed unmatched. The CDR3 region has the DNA TGTGCCAGTAGTATAGGCCGGGGACAGTCAGAGACCCAGTACTTC. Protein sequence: CASSIGRGQSETQYF.

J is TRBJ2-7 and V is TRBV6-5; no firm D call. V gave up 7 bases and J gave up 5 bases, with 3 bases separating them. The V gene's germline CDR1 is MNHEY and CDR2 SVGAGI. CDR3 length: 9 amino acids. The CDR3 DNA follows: TGTGCCAGCATTGACGAGCAGTACTTC. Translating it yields CASIDEQYF.

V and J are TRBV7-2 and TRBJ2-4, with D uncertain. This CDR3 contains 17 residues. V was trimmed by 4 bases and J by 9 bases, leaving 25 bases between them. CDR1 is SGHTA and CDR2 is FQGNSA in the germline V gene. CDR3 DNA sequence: TGTGCCAGCAGCTCGCGAGAGCGTAGGACGATTTTGGGCATTCAGTACTTC. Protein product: CASSSRERRTILGIQYF.

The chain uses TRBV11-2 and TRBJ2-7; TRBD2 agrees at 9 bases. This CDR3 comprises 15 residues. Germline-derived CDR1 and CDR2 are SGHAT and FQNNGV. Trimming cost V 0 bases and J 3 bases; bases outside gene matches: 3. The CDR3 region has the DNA TGTGCCAGCAGCTTAGATCCGACTAGCGGCTACGAGCAGTACTTC. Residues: CASSLDPTSGYEQYF. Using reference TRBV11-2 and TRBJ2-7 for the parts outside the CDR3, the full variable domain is EAGVAQSPRYKIIEKRQSVAFWCNPISGHATLYWYQQILGQGPKLLIQFQNNGVVDDSQLPKDRFSAERLKGVDSTLKIQPAKLEDSAVYLCASSLDPTSGYEQYFGPGTRLTVT.

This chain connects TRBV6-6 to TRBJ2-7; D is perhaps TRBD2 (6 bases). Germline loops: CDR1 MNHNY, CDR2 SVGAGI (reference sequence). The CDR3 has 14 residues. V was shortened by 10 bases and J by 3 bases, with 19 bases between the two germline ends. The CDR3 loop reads CATVLGGTNYEQYF. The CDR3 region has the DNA TGTGCCACCGTCCTGGGGGGAACTAACTACGAGCAGTACTTC.

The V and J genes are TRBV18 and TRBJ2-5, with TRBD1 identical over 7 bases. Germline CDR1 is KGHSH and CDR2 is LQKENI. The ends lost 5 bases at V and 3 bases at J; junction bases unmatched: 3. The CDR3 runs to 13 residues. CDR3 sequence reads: CASSRGTEETQYF. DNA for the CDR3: TGTGCCAGCTCAAGAGGGACAGAAGAGACCCAGTACTTC. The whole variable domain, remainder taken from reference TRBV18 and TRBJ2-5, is NAGVMQNPRHLVRRRGQEARLRCSPMKGHSHVYWYRQLPEEGLKFMVYLQKENIIDESGMPKERFSAEFPKEGPSILRIQQVVRGDSAAYFCASSRGTEETQYFGPGTRLLVL.

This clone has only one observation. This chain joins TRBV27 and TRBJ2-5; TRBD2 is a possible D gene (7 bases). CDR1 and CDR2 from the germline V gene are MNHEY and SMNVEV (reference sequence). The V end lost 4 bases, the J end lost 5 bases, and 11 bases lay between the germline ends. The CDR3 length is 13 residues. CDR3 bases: TGTGCCAGCAGTTGGGGGAGGGGGGAGACCCAGTACTTC. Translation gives CASSWGRGETQYF.